Listed below are T cell receptor beta chains from one sample, sequenced in a study of blood T cell repertoires in COVID-19. The assay was immunoSEQ multiplex PCR, and TCRdb's table has in-frame clones only and misses some. The repertoire holds approximately 80,000 clones, with about 88% as singletons. The sample taken for sequencing was peripheral blood. The receptors were gathered from a human donor in a cohort sampled during active COVID-19. Each CDR3 is given with its conserved first and last residue. Each record gives: clone size, V gene, D gene, J gene, CDR3 DNA, CDR3 protein. D genes are given only for firm matches. The size field is filled for only some rows; it gives once, few, many or a size class.

>once|TRBV3-1/TRBV3-2|TRBD1|TRBJ2-7
TGTGCCAGCAGCCCCGCGGGACAGGGGGCCTACGAGCAGTACTTC
CASSPAGQGAYEQYF
>few|TRBV10-3|TRBD2|TRBJ2-1
TGTGCCATCAGTTCGACTAGCGGGGGGTTTTACAATGAGCAGTTCTTC
CAISSTSGGFYNEQFF
>NA|TRBV29-1|TRBD1|TRBJ2-7
TGCAGCGTTTTGACAGGGAGCTTCTACGAGCAGTACTTC
CSVLTGSFYEQYF
>NA|TRBV4-1|NA|TRBJ1-1
TGCGCCACGAGACGGGACACTGAAGCTTTCTTT
CATRRDTEAFF
>NA|TRBV24-1|TRBD2|TRBJ2-7
TGTGCCACCAGTGATTCGACTAGCGGGACGCTATGGCAGTACTTC
CATSDSTSGTLWQYF
>NA|TRBV25-1|NA|TRBJ2-2
TGTGCCAGCAGTGATTCCGGGTTTAACACCGGGGAGCTGTTTTTT
CASSDSGFNTGELFF
>once|TRBV18|NA|TRBJ2-5
TGTGCCAGCTCAGGCACCAGGGTCCAAGAGACCCAGTACTTC
CASSGTRVQETQYF
>NA|TRBV11-2|NA|TRBJ1-1
TGTGCCAGCAGTTCCGGGACACCCTTTTTCATCTTT
CASSSGTPFFIF
>NA|TRBV29-1|TRBD2|TRBJ2-1
TGCAGCGTTGAACTAGCGGGAGATATCAATGAGCAGTTCTTC
CSVELAGDINEQFF
>NA|TRBV6-4|TRBD2|TRBJ2-4
TGTGCCAGCAGACCGGGGGGGGCGCAGACCAAAAACATTCAGTACTTC
CASRPGGAQTKNIQYF
>NA|TRBV7-2|NA|TRBJ1-5
TGTGCCAGCAGCACGATGGTACTGAGGGGAGGTCAGCCCCAGCATTTT
CASSTMVLRGGQPQHF
>NA|TRBV4-1|NA|TRBJ2-5
TGCGCCAGCAGCTTGAGAGTATCACAAGAGACCCAGTACTTC
CASSLRVSQETQYF
>NA|TRBV2|TRBD2|TRBJ2-5
TGTGCCAGCAGTTGGGAGGGTCAGCAGCGAGAGACCCAGTACTTC
CASSWEGQQRETQYF
>NA|TRBV3-1/TRBV3-2|TRBD2|TRBJ2-3
TGTGCCAGCAGCCCGCCCGTAGCGGGAGGGAGGGATACGCAGTATTTT
CASSPPVAGGRDTQYF
>NA|TRBV5-1|TRBD2|TRBJ2-7
TGCGCCAGCAGCCCGGGACTAGCGGGGACCTACGAGCAGTACTTC
CASSPGLAGTYEQYF
>once|TRBV2|NA|TRBJ1-5
TGTGCCAGCAGTGGCCGAGGGTTGCCCCAGCATTTT
CASSGRGLPQHF
>NA|TRBV6-6|NA|TRBJ2-3
TGTGCCAGCAGTTACGGTTTTCGGGGTTTGACAGATACGCAGTATTTT
CASSYGFRGLTDTQYF
>NA|TRBV10-2|NA|TRBJ1-3
TGCGCCAGCAGCGAACCACAGACACTCCGAGGGGGAAACACCATATATTTT
CASSEPQTLRGGNTIYF
>NA|TRBV28|NA|TRBJ2-1
TGTGCCAGCAGTCTCTCCGGTAGCTCCTACAATGAGCAGTTCTTC
CASSLSGSSYNEQFF
>NA|TRBV7-8|TRBD1|TRBJ2-5
TGTGCCAGCAGCCCGGGACAGGGTCTGGTGAATTACCAAGAGACCCAGTACTTC
CASSPGQGLVNYQETQYF
>NA|TRBV6-6|NA|TRBJ1-4
TGTGCCAGCAGTTACAGGGGAGGTGCAACTAATGAAAAACTGTTTTTT
CASSYRGGATNEKLFF
>NA|TRBV5-1|TRBD1|TRBJ1-1
TGCGCCAGCAGGCTTAGACAGGGTGGGACTGAAGCTTTCTTT
CASRLRQGGTEAFF
>NA|TRBV5-6|TRBD1|TRBJ2-7
TGTGCCAGCAGCCCCCGAAGGGGACAGTCCTACGAGCAGTACTTC
CASSPRRGQSYEQYF
>NA|TRBV27|NA|TRBJ2-1
TGTGCCAGCAGTCTTAACAATGAGCAGTTCTTC
CASSLNNEQFF
>NA|TRBV7-3|NA|TRBJ2-2
TGTGCCAGCAGCCCCGGACAGTCGAACACCGGGGAGCTGTTTTTT
CASSPGQSNTGELFF
>NA|TRBV11-3|NA|TRBJ2-1
TGTGCCAGCAGCTTAGGGGTGGCCCGGGATGAGCAGTTCTTC
CASSLGVARDEQFF
>NA|TRBV10-3|TRBD1|TRBJ2-7
TGTGCCATCAGTGAGACCGGGACAGGGGCCTACGAGCAGTACTTC
CAISETGTGAYEQYF
>NA|TRBV7-8|NA|TRBJ2-5
TGTGCCAGCGGAGTCCTCAATACCCTTCAAGAGACCCAGTACTTC
CASGVLNTLQETQYF
>NA|TRBV7-7|NA|TRBJ1-1
TGTGCTAGCAATCCATGGGGGGGCGAGAACACTGAAGCTTTCTTT
CASNPWGGENTEAFF
>NA|TRBV19|NA|TRBJ1-2
TGTGCCAGTAGTATATCGAGGGATAGGGGGTTTGATGGCTACACCTTC
CASSISRDRGFDGYTF
>NA|TRBV9|NA|TRBJ1-6
TGTGCCAGCAGCGTAGGCCACAGGGAGAGTAATTCACCCCTCCACTTT
CASSVGHRESNSPLHF
>NA|TRBV29-1|TRBD1|TRBJ2-7
TGCAGCGTTAAAAACACGGACAGGGTATCAGGGGAGCAGTACTTC
CSVKNTDRVSGEQYF
>NA|TRBV21-1|NA|TRBJ1-3
TGTGCCAGCAGCAAACAGGGAACGAGGGGAAACACCATATATTTT
CASSKQGTRGNTIYF
>NA|TRBV5-4|NA|TRBJ1-2
TGTGCCAGCAGCTTGGACAGAAAAAACTATGGCTACACCTTC
CASSLDRKNYGYTF
>once|TRBV19|NA|TRBJ2-7
TGTGCCAGTAGTCGCGAGGGTTCCTACGAGCAGTACTTC
CASSREGSYEQYF
>NA|TRBV13|TRBD1|TRBJ1-6
TGTGCCAGCAGCTTGGGACAGTATAATTCACCCCTCCACTTT
CASSLGQYNSPLHF
>NA|TRBV12-3/TRBV12-4|NA|TRBJ1-2
TGTGCCAGCAGCGAGCAGGGGAACTATGGCTACACCTTC
CASSEQGNYGYTF
>NA|TRBV28|TRBD1|TRBJ1-1
TGTGCCAGCAGTTTTCAGACAGGGGGCAACACTGAAGCTTTCTTT
CASSFQTGGNTEAFF
>NA|TRBV19|NA|TRBJ2-1
TGTGCCAGTAGTATCTCGAGCTACGGTGAGCAGTTCTTC
CASSISSYGEQFF
>NA|TRBV6-1|NA|TRBJ1-2
TGTGCCAGCAGTGAGAGAACAGGTCTTGTAGGCTACACCTTC
CASSERTGLVGYTF
>NA|TRBV19|TRBD1|TRBJ1-1
TGTGCCAGTCATTACAGGGGCCTGAACACTGAAGCTTTCTTT
CASHYRGLNTEAFF
>NA|TRBV3-1/TRBV3-2|NA|TRBJ1-3
TGTGCCAGCAGCCAAGGACAGAGAATCTCTGGAAACACCATATATTTT
CASSQGQRISGNTIYF
>NA|TRBV19|NA|TRBJ2-5
TGTGCCAGTTCTCCGAGGGGCGGGACGCCTGGGACCCAGTACTTC
CASSPRGGTPGTQYF
>NA|TRBV5-8|TRBD1|TRBJ1-5
TGTGCCAGCAGTCCCGGGACAGGAGACTTTAGCAATCAGCCCCAGCATTTT
CASSPGTGDFSNQPQHF
>NA|TRBV27|TRBD1|TRBJ1-1
TGTGCCAGCAGTCCACAGGGGGCTTACACTGAAGCTTTCTTT
CASSPQGAYTEAFF
>once|TRBV5-1|TRBD2|TRBJ2-1
TGCGCCAGCAGCTTGGTAGTAGCGGGAGGGTACGACAATGAGCAGTTCTTC
CASSLVVAGGYDNEQFF
>NA|TRBV5-5|TRBD1|TRBJ2-7
TGTGCCAGCAGACGGAACGGACAGGGGGAAGCCTACGAGCAGTACTTC
CASRRNGQGEAYEQYF
>NA|TRBV30|NA|TRBJ2-1
TGTGCCTGGAAATGGGCGGGGGCATACAATGAGCAGTTCTTC
CAWKWAGAYNEQFF
>NA|TRBV18|NA|TRBJ1-2
TGTGCCAGCTCACCCAGGGAGGGGGATGGCTACACCTTC
CASSPREGDGYTF
>NA|TRBV18|TRBD2|TRBJ2-5
TGTGCCAGCTCACCGAGACTAGCGGGGTTACGGGATGAAGAGACCCAGTACTTC
CASSPRLAGLRDEETQYF
>NA|TRBV3-1/TRBV3-2|NA|TRBJ2-3
TGTGCCAGCAGCCTGGGGGGGCCAGATACGCAGTATTTT
CASSLGGPDTQYF
>NA|TRBV2|TRBD1|TRBJ2-1
TGTGCCAGCAAGGACAGGGGCAATGAGCAGTTCTTC
CASKDRGNEQFF